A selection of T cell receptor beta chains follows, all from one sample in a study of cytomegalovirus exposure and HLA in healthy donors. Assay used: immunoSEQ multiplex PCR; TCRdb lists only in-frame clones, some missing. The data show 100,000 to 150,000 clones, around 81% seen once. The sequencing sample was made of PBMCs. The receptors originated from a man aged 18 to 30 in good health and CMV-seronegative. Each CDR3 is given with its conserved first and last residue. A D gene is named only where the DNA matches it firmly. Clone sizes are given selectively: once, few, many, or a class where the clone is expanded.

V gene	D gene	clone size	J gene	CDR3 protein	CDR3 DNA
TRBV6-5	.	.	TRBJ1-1	CASSYRDTNTEAFF	TGTGCCAGCAGTTACCGTGACACGAACACTGAAGCTTTCTTT
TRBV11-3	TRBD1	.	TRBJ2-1	CASSQGLQGDPYNEQFF	TGTGCCAGCAGCCAGGGGCTACAGGGGGACCCCTACAATGAGCAGTTCTTC
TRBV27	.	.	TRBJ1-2	CASSFLSNYGYTF	TGTGCCAGCAGTTTCTTATCTAACTATGGCTACACCTTC
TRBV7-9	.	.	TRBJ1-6	CASSLAGLQRGSPLHF	TGTGCCAGCAGCCTAGCCGGGCTACAAAGGGGTTCACCCCTCCACTTT
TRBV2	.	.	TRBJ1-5	CASSRGGSNQPQHF	TGTGCCAGCAGTAGAGGGGGTAGCAATCAGCCCCAGCATTTT
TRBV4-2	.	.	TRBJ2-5	CASSQDPDGGETQYF	TGTGCCAGCAGCCAAGATCCGGACGGGGGAGAGACCCAGTACTTC
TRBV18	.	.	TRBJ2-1	CASSQWRTAQSSYNEQFF	TGTGCCAGCTCACAATGGAGGACGGCCCAGAGCTCCTACAATGAGCAGTTCTTC
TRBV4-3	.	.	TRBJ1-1	CASSPQGFRDTEAFF	TGCGCCAGCAGCCCTCAGGGGTTTAGGGACACTGAAGCTTTCTTT
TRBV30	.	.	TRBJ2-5	CAWSPQGETQYF	TGTGCCTGGAGTCCCCAGGGAGAGACCCAGTACTTC
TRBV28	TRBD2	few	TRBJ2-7	CASSPWGGAGGLEQYF	TGTGCCAGCAGCCCTTGGGGTGGAGCGGGGGGATTAGAGCAGTACTTC
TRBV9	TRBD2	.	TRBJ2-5	CASSVGAGRDQETQYF	TGTGCCAGCAGCGTAGGGGCAGGGAGGGACCAAGAGACCCAGTACTTC
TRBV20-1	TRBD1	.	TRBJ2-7	CSALDRSEQYF	TGCAGTGCTTTGGACAGGTCCGAGCAGTACTTC
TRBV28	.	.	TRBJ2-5	CASSLYSETQYF	TGTGCCAGCAGTTTATACTCGGAGACCCAGTACTTC
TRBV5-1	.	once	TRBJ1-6	CASKPSFPRGPLHF	TGCGCCAGTAAGCCGAGCTTTCCCCGAGGACCCCTCCACTTT
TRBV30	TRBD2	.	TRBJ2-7	CAWTPGGFYEQYF	TGTGCCTGGACTCCGGGGGGATTCTACGAGCAGTACTTC
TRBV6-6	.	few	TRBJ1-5	CASSSVGQSTFEPQHF	TGTGCCAGCAGTTCGGTAGGACAGTCGACGTTTGAACCCCAGCATTTT
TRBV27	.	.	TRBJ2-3	CASSPYRGLGTDTQYF	TGTGCCAGCAGTCCCTACAGGGGACTCGGCACAGATACGCAGTATTTT
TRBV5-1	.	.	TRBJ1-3	CASSLDYWPRGNTIYF	TGCGCCAGCAGCCTGGATTATTGGCCCCGCGGAAACACCATATATTTT
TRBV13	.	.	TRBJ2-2	CASSQEGSGELFF	TGTGCCAGCAGCCAGGAGGGGTCCGGGGAGCTGTTTTTT
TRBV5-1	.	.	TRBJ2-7	CASSLDRWGDSETYEQYF	TGCGCCAGCAGCTTGGATCGTTGGGGGGACAGCGAGACCTACGAGCAGTACTTC
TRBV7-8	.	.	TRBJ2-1	CASSFDYLYNEQFF	TGTGCCAGCAGCTTTGACTACCTCTACAATGAGCAGTTCTTC
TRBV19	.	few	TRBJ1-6	CASSLGTEGSPLHF	TGTGCCAGTAGTCTGGGGACGGAGGGTTCACCCCTCCACTTT
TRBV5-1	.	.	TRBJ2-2	CASSDYRDPNTGELFF	TGCGCCAGCAGCGACTACAGGGACCCGAACACCGGGGAGCTGTTTTTT
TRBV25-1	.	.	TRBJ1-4	CASSEYIYGGASNEKLFF	TGTGCCAGCAGTGAATATATATACGGGGGGGCCTCTAATGAAAAACTGTTTTTT
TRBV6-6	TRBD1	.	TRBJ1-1	CASSYSGQGMDTEAFF	TGTGCCAGCAGTTACTCGGGACAGGGGATGGACACTGAAGCTTTCTTT
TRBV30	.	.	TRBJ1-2	CAWTPRDRYTF	TGTGCCTGGACGCCGAGGGATCGCTACACCTTC
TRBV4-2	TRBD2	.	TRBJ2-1	CASSLPNLASGPPWDYNEQFF	TGTGCCAGCAGCCTACCGAACTTGGCTAGCGGGCCTCCCTGGGACTACAATGAGCAGTTCTTC
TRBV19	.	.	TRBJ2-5	CASSPGLIMYF	TGTGCCAGTAGTCCCGGGTTAATTATGTACTTC
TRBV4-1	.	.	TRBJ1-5	CASSQGRPVPEEPQHF	TGCGCCAGCAGCCAAGGACGGCCGGTCCCAGAGGAGCCCCAGCATTTT
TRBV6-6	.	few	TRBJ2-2	CASSYGGGGELFF	TGTGCCAGCAGTTACGGGGGCGGGGGGGAGCTGTTTTTT
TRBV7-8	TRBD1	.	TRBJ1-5	CASSLMGQGAGQPQHF	TGTGCCAGCAGCTTAATGGGACAGGGGGCGGGTCAGCCCCAGCATTTT
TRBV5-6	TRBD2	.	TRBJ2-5	CASSLIRTSGGAEWETQYF	TGTGCCAGCAGCTTGATCCGGACTAGCGGGGGGGCTGAATGGGAGACCCAGTACTTC
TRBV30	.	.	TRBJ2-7	CAQSRGGSYEQYF	TGTGCCCAGAGTAGGGGGGGGTCCTACGAGCAGTACTTC
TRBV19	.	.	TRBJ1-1	CASSVQVNTEAFF	TGTGCCAGTAGCGTACAGGTGAACACTGAAGCTTTCTTT
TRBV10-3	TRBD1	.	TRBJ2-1	CASLQGARGNEQFF	TGTGCCAGTCTACAGGGGGCGAGAGGGAATGAGCAGTTCTTC
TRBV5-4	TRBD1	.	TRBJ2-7	CASSADRYSYEQYF	TGTGCCAGCAGCGCGGACAGGTACTCCTACGAGCAGTACTTC
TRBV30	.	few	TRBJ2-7	CAWSVPEGSYEQYF	TGTGCCTGGAGTGTACCTGAGGGATCCTACGAGCAGTACTTC
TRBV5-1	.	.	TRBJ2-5	CASSLAAGFGETQYF	TGCGCCAGCAGCTTGGCCGCAGGGTTCGGGGAGACCCAGTACTTC
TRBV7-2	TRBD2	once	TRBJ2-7	CASSRRLAGGRSEQYF	TGTGCCAGCAGCCGTAGACTAGCGGGGGGTAGGAGCGAGCAGTACTTC
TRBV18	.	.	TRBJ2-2	CASSPILDFPNTGELFF	TGTGCCAGCTCACCGATATTGGACTTTCCGAACACCGGGGAGCTGTTTTTT
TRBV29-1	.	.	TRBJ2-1	CSAVTGRNEQFF	TGCAGCGCGGTGACAGGCCGCAATGAGCAGTTCTTC
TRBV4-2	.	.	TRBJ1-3	CASSQDISGSSGNTIYF	TGTGCCAGCAGCCAAGATATTTCGGGGTCCTCTGGAAACACCATATATTTT
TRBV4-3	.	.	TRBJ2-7	CASSQRGFTEQYF	TGCGCCAGCAGCCAACGGGGATTTACCGAGCAGTACTTC
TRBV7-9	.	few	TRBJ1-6	CASSLSGGPLHF	TGTGCCAGCAGCTTAAGCGGGGGGCCCCTCCACTTT
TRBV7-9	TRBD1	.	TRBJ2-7	CASSLSTGTDEQYF	TGTGCCAGCAGCTTATCGACAGGGACCGACGAGCAGTACTTC
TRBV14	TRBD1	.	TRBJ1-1	CASSQDRAEAFF	TGTGCCAGCAGCCAGGACAGGGCTGAAGCTTTCTTT
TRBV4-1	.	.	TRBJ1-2	CASSQRQASYGYTF	TGCGCCAGCAGCCAACGTCAGGCTTCCTATGGCTACACCTTC
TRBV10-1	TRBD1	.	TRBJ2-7	CASSAQTGGYEQYF	TGCGCCAGCAGTGCCCAGACAGGGGGATACGAGCAGTACTTC
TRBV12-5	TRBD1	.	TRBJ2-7	CASGHDRGYGYEQYF	TGTGCTAGTGGCCACGACAGGGGATATGGCTACGAGCAGTACTTC
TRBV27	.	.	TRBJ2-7	CASSTGTGYEQYF	TGTGCCAGCAGTACAGGTACGGGCTACGAGCAGTACTTC
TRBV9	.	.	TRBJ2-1	CASSVDGGGSSYNEQFF	TGTGCCAGCAGCGTAGACGGGGGCGGGAGCTCCTACAATGAGCAGTTCTTC
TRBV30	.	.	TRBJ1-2	CAWSVREGRNYGYTF	TGTGCCTGGAGTGTACGAGAGGGAAGGAACTATGGCTACACCTTC
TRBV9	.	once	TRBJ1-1	CASSAGRDLNTEAFF	TGTGCCAGCAGCGCAGGAAGAGACCTCAACACTGAAGCTTTCTTT
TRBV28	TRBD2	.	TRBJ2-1	CASSLTSGSYNEQFF	TGTGCCAGCAGTTTAACTAGCGGCTCCTACAATGAGCAGTTCTTC
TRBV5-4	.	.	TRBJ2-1	CASSFTRARNEQFF	TGTGCCAGCAGCTTCACTAGGGCCCGGAATGAGCAGTTCTTC
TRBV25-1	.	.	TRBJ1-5	CASSEWGDQPQHF	TGTGCCAGCAGTGAATGGGGAGATCAGCCCCAGCATTTT
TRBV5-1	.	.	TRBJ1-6	CASSRAGEGYSPLHF	TGCGCCAGCAGCCGGGCAGGGGAGGGTTACTCACCCCTCCACTTT